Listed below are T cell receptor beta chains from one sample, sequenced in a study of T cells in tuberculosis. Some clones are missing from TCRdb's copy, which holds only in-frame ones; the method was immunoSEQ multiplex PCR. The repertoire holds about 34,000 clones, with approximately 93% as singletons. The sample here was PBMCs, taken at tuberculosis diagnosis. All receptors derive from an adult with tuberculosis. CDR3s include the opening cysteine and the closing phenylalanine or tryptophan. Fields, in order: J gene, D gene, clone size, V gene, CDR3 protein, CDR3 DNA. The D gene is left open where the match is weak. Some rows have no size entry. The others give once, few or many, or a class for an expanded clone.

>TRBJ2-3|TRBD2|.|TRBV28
CASSLPTSGSWGGTDTQYF
TGTGCCAGCAGCCTCCCCACTAGCGGGAGTTGGGGTGGCACAGATACGCAGTATTTT
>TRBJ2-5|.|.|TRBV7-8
CASSPPYGGHQETQYF
TGTGCCAGCAGCCCGCCCTACGGGGGGCACCAAGAGACCCAGTACTTC
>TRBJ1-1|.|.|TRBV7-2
CASSLRDSAYTEAFF
TGTGCCAGCAGCCTCCGCGACTCCGCATACACTGAAGCTTTCTTT
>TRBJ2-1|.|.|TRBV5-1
CASSLDRVGDTEQFF
TGCGCCAGCAGCTTGGACAGGGTAGGGGACACTGAGCAGTTCTTC
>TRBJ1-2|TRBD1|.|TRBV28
CASSLSGGYYGYTF
TGTGCCAGCAGTTTATCAGGGGGCTACTATGGCTACACCTTC
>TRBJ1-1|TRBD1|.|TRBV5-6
CASSSHRGLYTEAFF
TGTGCCAGCAGCTCTCACAGGGGGCTCTACACTGAAGCTTTCTTT
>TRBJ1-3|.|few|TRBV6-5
CASISGGAAGNTIYF
TGTGCCAGCATCTCTGGGGGGGCTGCTGGAAACACCATATATTTT
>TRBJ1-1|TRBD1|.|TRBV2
CASSEARTGPYTEAFF
TGTGCCAGCAGTGAAGCCCGGACAGGGCCCTACACTGAAGCTTTCTTT
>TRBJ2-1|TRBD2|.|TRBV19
CASSMSGTSERNEQFF
TGTGCCAGTAGTATGTCCGGGACTAGCGAGAGGAATGAGCAGTTCTTC
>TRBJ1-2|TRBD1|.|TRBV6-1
CASSAGTGAPFYGYTF
TGTGCCAGCAGTGCCGGGACAGGGGCCCCCTTCTATGGCTACACCTTC
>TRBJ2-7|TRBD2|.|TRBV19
CASSSGPLWEGEQYF
TGTGCCAGTTCAAGTGGGCCGCTGTGGGAGGGCGAGCAGTACTTC
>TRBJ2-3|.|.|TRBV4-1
CASSQELGADTQYF
TGCGCCAGCAGCCAAGAGCTGGGCGCAGATACGCAGTATTTT
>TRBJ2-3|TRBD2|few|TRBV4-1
CASSQAGTSGGAGGTDTQYF
TGCGCCAGCAGCCAAGCGGGGACTAGCGGGGGGGCGGGAGGCACAGATACGCAGTATTTT
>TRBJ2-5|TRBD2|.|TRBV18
CASSFVGLQQETQYF
TGTGCCAGCTCGTTCGTGGGACTACAACAAGAGACCCAGTACTTC
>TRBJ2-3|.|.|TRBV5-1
CASSLEWNRDTQYF
TGCGCCAGCAGCTTGGAATGGAACAGAGATACGCAGTATTTT
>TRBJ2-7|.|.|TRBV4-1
CASSQGQAAGQVEQYF
TGCGCCAGCAGCCAAGGACAGGCCGCCGGGCAGGTCGAGCAGTACTTC
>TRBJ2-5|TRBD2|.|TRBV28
CASSPGTSGFQETQYF
TGTGCCAGCAGCCCAGGGACTAGCGGCTTCCAAGAGACCCAGTACTTC
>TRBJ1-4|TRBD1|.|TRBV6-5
CASSPGGQGSEKLFF
TGTGCCAGCTCCCCAGGGGGACAGGGGAGTGAAAAACTGTTTTTT
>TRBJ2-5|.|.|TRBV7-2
CASSLATGLETQYF
TGTGCCAGCAGCTTAGCAACAGGGCTGGAGACCCAGTACTTC
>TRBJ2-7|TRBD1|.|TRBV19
CASSLRTGRPYEQYF
TGTGCCAGTAGTCTTCGGACAGGGCGACCTTACGAGCAGTACTTC
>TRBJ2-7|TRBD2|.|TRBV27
CASSLSSLAGGYEQYF
TGTGCCAGCAGTTTATCGTCGCTAGCGGGGGGGTACGAGCAGTACTTC
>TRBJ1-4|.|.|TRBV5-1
CASSLDDRFNEKLFF
TGCGCCAGCAGCTTGGACGACAGGTTTAATGAAAAACTGTTTTTT
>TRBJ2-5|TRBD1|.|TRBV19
CASSSQGQNQETQYF
TGTGCCAGTAGCAGCCAGGGACAGAACCAAGAGACCCAGTACTTC